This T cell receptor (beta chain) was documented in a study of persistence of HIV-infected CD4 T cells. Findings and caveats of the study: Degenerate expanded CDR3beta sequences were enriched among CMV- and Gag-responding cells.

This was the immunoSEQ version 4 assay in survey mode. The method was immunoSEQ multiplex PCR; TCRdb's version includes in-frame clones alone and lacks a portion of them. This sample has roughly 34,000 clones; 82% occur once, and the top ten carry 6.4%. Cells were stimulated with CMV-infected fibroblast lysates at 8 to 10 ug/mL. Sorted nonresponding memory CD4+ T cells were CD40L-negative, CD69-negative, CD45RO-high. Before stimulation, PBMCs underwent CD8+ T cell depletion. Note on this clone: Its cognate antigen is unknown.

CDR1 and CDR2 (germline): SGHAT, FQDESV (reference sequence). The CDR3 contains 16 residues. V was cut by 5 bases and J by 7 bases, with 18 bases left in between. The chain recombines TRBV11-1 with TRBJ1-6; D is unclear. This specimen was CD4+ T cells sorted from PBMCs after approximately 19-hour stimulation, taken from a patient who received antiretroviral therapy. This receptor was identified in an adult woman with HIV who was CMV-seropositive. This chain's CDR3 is CASSPYQASANSPLHF. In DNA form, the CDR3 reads TGTGCCAGCAGCCCCTATCAGGCAAGCGCCAATTCACCCCTCCACTTT.